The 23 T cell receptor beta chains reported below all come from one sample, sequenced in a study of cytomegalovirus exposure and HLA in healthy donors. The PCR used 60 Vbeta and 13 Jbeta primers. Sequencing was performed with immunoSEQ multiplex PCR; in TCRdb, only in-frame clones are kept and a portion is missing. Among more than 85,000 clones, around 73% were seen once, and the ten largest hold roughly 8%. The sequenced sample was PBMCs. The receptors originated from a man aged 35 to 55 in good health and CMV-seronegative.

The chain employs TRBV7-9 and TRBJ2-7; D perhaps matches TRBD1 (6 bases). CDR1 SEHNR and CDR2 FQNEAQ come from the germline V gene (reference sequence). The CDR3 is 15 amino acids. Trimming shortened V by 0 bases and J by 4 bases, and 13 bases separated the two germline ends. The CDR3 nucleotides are TGTGCCAGCAGCTTAGCCACAGGGAATCGATACGAGCAGTACTTC. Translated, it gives CASSLATGNRYEQYF.

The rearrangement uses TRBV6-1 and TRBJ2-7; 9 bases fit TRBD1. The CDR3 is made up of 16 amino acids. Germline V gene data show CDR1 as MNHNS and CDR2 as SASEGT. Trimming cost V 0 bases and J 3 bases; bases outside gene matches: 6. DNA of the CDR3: TGTGCCAGCAGTGAAGCCGCCGGGACAGGGTTCTACGAGCAGTACTTC. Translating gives CASSEAAGTGFYEQYF.

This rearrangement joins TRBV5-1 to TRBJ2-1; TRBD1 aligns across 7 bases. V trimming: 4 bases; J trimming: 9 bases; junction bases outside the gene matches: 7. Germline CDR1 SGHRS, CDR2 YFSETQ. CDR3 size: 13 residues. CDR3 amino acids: CASSGTDLTEQFF. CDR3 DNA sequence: TGCGCCAGCAGCGGGACAGACCTGACTGAGCAGTTCTTC.

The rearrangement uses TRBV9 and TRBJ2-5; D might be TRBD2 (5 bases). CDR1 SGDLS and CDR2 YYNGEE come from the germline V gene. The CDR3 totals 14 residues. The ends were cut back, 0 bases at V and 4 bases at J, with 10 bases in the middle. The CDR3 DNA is TGTGCCAGCAGCGTAGTTGGAGGAGGAGAGACCCAGTACTTC. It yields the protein CASSVVGGGETQYF.

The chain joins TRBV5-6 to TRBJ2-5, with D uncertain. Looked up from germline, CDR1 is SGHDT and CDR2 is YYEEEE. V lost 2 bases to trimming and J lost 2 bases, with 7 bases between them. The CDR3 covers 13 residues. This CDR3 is CASSFGRQETQYF. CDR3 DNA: TGTGCCAGCAGCTTTGGCAGACAAGAGACCCAGTACTTC.

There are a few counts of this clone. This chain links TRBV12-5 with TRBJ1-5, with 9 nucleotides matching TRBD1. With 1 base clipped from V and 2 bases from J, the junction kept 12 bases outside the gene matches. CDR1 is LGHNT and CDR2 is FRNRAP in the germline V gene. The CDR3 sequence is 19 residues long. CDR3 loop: CASGLAFSGTGIGNQPQHF. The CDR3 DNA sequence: TGTGCTAGTGGTTTGGCCTTTAGCGGGACAGGGATCGGCAATCAGCCCCAGCATTTT.

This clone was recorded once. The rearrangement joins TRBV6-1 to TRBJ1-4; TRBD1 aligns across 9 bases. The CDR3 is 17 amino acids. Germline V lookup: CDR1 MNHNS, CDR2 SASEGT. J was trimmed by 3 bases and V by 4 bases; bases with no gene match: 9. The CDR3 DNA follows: TGTGCCAGCAGTGCGGGACAGGGATTTTTCGCTAATGAAAAACTGTTTTTT. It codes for CASSAGQGFFANEKLFF.

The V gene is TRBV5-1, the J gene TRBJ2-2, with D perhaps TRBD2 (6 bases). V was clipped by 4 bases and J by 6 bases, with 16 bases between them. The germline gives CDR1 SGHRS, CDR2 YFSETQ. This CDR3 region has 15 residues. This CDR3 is CASSPGTLLAGELFF. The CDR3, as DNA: TGCGCCAGCAGCCCCGGGACTCTCTTAGCCGGGGAGCTGTTTTTT.

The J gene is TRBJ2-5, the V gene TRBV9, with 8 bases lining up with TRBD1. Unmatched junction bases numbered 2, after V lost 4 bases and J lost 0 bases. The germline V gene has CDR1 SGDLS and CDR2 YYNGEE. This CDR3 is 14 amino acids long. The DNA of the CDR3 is TGTGCCAGCAGCCGGGACAGGTACCAAGAGACCCAGTACTTC. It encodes CASSRDRYQETQYF. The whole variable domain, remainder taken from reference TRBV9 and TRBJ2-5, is DSGVTQTPKHLITATGQRVTLRCSPRSGDLSVYWYQQSLDQGLQFLIQYYNGEERAKGNILERFSAQQFPDLHSELNLSSLELGDSALYFCASSRDRYQETQYFGPGTRLLVL.

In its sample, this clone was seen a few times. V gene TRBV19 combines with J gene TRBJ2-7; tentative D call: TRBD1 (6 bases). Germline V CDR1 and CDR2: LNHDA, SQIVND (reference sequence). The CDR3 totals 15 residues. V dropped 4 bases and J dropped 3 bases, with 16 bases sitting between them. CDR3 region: CASSRGHSELYEQYF. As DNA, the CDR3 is TGTGCCAGTAGTAGGGGACACTCAGAGCTCTACGAGCAGTACTTC.

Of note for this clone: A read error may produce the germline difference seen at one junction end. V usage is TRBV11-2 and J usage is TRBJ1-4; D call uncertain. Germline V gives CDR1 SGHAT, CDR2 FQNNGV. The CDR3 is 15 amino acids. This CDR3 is CASSLDTSSNEKLFF. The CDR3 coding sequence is TGTGCCAGCAGCCTAGACACCTCTAGTAATGAAAAACTGTTTTTT.

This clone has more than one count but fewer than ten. CDR3 amino acids: CAIRGNQGTSSSYEQYF. CDR3 DNA sequence: TGTGCCATCAGAGGGAACCAGGGGACGTCTAGCTCCTACGAGCAGTACTTC. This chain uses TRBV10-3 with TRBJ2-7; TRBD1 might be the D (6 bases). Germline-derived CDR1 and CDR2 are ENHRY and SYGVKD. V was clipped by 6 bases and J by 0 bases, with 21 bases between them. CDR3 length: 17 residues.

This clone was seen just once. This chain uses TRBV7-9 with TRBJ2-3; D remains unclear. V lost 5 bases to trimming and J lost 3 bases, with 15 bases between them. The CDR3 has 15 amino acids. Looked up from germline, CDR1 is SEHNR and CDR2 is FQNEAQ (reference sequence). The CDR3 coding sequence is TGTGCCAGCAGCACCCGGTCGGTGGTGACAGATACGCAGTATTTT. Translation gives CASSTRSVVTDTQYF.

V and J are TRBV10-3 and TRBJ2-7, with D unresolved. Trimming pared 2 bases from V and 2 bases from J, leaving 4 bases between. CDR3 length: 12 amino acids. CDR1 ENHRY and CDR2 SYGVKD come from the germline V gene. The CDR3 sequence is CAISENTYEQYF. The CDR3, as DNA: TGTGCCATCAGTGAGAACACCTACGAGCAGTACTTC.

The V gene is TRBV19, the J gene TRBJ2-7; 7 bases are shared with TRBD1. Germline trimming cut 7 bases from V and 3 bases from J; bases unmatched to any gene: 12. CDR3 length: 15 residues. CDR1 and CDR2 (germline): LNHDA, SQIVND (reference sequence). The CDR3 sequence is CASKSSGTAIYEQYF. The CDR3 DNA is TGTGCCAGTAAGTCTTCAGGGACAGCAATCTACGAGCAGTACTTC.

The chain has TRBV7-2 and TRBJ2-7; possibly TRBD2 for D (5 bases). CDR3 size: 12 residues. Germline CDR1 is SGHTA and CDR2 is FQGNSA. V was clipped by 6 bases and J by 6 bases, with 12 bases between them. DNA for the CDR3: TGTGCCAGCAGGCCCCCGGGGTGCGAGCAGTACTTC. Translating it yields CASRPPGCEQYF.

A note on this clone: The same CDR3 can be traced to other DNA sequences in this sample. CDR3 DNA sequence: TGTGCCACCAGCAGATCGCTAGGGGACAGGGGGGAAGATGGCTACACCTTC. Translating it yields CATSRSLGDRGEDGYTF. The chain is built from TRBV15 and TRBJ1-2; 11 positions match TRBD1. In germline, CDR1 is LNHNV, CDR2 YYDKDF (reference sequence). The CDR3 extends over 17 amino acids. Unmatched junction bases numbered 11, after V lost 2 bases and J lost 6 bases.

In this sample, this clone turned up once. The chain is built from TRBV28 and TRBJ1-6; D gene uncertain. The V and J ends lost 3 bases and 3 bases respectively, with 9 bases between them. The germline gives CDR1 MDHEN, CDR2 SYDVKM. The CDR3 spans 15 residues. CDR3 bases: TGTGCCAGCAGTTTTGATAGGAGCTATAATTCACCCCTCCACTTT. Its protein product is CASSFDRSYNSPLHF.

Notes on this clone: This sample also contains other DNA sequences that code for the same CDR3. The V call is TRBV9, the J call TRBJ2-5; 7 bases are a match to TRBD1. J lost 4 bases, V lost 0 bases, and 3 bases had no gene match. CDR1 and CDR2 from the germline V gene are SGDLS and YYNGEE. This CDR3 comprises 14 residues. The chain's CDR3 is CASSVASGGETQYF. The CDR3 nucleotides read TGTGCCAGCAGCGTAGCATCAGGGGGAGAGACCCAGTACTTC.

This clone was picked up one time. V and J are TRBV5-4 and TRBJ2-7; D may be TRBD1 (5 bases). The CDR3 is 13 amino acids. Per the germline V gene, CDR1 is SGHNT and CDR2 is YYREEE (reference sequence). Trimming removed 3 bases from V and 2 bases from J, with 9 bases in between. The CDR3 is CASSYDSTYEQYF. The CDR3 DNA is TGTGCCAGCAGCTACGACAGTACCTACGAGCAGTACTTC.

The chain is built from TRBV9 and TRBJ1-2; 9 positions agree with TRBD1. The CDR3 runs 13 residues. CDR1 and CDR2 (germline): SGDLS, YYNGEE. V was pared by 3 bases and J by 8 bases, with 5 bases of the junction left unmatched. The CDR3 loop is CASSANRGLGYTF. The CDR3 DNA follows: TGTGCCAGCAGCGCCAACAGGGGGCTGGGCTACACCTTC.

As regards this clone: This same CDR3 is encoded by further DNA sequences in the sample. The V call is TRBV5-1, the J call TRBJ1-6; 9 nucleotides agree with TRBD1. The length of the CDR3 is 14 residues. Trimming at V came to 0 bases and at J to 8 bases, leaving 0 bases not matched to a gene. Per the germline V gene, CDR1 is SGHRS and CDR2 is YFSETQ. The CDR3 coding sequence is TGCGCCAGCAGCTTGGGACAGGGGGATTCACCCCTCCACTTT. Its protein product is CASSLGQGDSPLHF.

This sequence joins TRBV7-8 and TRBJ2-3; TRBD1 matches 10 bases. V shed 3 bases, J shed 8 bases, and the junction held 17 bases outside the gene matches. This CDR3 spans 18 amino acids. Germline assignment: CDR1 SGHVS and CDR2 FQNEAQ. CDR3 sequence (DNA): TGTGCCAGCAGCTTGCGGATCCCGGGACAGGGGATTTATGGTACGCAGTATTTT. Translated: CASSLRIPGQGIYGTQYF.